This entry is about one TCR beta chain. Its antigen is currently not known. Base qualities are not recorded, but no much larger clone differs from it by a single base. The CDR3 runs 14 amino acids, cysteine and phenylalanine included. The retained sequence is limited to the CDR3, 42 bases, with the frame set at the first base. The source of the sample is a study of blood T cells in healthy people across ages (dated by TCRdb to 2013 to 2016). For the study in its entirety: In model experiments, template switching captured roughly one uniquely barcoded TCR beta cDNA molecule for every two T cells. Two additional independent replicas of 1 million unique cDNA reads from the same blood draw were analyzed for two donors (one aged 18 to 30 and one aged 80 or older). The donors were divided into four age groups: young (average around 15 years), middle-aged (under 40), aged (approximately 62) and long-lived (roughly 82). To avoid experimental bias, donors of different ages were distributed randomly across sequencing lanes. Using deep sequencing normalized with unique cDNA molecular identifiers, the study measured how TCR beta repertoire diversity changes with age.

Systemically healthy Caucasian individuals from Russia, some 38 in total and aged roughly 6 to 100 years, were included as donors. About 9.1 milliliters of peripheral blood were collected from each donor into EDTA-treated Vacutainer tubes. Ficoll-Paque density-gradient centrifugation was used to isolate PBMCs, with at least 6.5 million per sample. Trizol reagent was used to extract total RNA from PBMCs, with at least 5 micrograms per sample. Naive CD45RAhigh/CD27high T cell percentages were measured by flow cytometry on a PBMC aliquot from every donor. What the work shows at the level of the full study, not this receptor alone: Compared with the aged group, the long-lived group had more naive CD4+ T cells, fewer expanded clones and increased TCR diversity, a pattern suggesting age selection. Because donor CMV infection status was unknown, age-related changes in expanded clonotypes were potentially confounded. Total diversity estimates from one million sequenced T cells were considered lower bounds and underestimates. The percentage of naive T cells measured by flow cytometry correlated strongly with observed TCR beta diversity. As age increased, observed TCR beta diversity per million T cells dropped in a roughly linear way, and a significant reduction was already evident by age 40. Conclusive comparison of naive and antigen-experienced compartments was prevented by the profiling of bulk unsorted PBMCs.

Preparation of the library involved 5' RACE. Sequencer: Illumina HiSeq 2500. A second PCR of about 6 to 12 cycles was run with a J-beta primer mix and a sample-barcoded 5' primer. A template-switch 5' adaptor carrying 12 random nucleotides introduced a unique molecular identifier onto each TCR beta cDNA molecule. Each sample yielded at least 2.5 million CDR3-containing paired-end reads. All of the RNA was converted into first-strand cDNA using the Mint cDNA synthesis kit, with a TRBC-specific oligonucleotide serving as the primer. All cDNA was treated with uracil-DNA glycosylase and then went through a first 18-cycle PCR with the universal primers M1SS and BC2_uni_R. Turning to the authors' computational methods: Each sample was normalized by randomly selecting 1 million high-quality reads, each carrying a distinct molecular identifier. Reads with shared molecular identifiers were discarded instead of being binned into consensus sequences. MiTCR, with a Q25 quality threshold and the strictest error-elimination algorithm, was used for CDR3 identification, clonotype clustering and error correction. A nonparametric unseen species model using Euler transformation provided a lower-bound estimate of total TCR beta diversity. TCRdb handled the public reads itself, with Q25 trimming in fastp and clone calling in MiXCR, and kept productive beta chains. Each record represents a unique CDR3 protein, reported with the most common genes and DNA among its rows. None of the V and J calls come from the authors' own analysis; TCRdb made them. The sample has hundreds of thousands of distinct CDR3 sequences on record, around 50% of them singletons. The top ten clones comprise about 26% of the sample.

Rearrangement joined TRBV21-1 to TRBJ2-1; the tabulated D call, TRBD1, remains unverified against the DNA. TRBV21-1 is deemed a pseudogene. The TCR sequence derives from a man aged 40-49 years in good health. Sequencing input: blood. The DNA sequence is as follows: TGTGCCAGCAGCAAAGTTCGACAGTACAATGAGCAGTTCTTC. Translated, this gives CASSKVRQYNEQFF.